A selection of T cell receptor beta chains follows, all from one sample in a study of spatial heterogeneity in lung cancer. Each CDR3 protein is one row after TCRdb ran MiXCR on the 5' RACE reads. This table holds tens of thousands of distinct CDR3 sequences, just under 20% found once. The sequencing used PBMCs, collected at follow-up. These receptors originate from a male donor with early-stage non-small cell lung cancer. Both conserved end residues are part of each CDR3. A D gene is named only where the DNA matches it firmly. Some rows mark clone size as missing; the rest say once, few, many or name a class of expanded clone.

v_gene,j_gene,abundance,d_gene,CDR3nt,CDR3aa
TRBV11-2,TRBJ1-5,.,.,TGTGCCAGCAGCCGCGCGGGGGGCCATCAGCCCCAGCATTTT,CASSRAGGHQPQHF
TRBV6-5,TRBJ1-3,.,.,TGTGCCAGCACGGGGGGATCTGGAAACACCATATATTTT,CASTGGSGNTIYF
TRBV5-1,TRBJ1-2,.,.,TGCGCCAGCAGCTTGGACGGGAATGGCTACACCTTC,CASSLDGNGYTF
TRBV5-6,TRBJ2-7,few,.,TGTGCCAGCAGCTGGGACGGGGCCTACGAGCAGTACTTC,CASSWDGAYEQYF
TRBV2,TRBJ2-2,.,.,TGTGCCAGCGACCCGGACACTCTCACCGGGGAGCTGTTTTTT,CASDPDTLTGELFF
TRBV6-5,TRBJ2-2,.,TRBD1,TGTGCCAGCAGACCCCACTCGACAGGGAACATCGGGGAGCTGTTTTTT,CASRPHSTGNIGELFF
TRBV9,TRBJ2-1,many,TRBD2,TGTGCCAGCGCAGCAGGCGGGAGGTCGACCGTCGAGCAGTTCTTC,CASAAGGRSTVEQFF
TRBV20-1,TRBJ1-5,medium-sized,.,TGCAGTGCTAGAGACGGAGCGCGAGCTAATCAGCCCCAGCATTTT,CSARDGARANQPQHF
TRBV3-1,TRBJ2-2,.,TRBD2,TGTGCCAGCAGCTATCGGACTAGCGGGAGGCGGGGTACCGGGGAGCTGTTTTTT,CASSYRTSGRRGTGELFF
TRBV6-5,TRBJ2-2,few,.,TGTGCCAGCACCTTCATGGGACAGAACACCGGGGAGCTGTTTTTT,CASTFMGQNTGELFF
TRBV6-6,TRBJ2-7,.,.,TGTGCCAGCAGTAACGGGGTCATCTACGAGCAGTACTTC,CASSNGVIYEQYF
TRBV4-1,TRBJ2-1,.,.,TGCGCCAGCAGCCAAACGGTTCTGACGGATGAGCAGTTCTTC,CASSQTVLTDEQFF
TRBV14,TRBJ2-1,.,.,TGTGCCAGCAGCCAAGATGGCAGGGCCCTCTACAATGAGCAGTTCTTC,CASSQDGRALYNEQFF
TRBV14,TRBJ2-3,few,.,TGTGCCAGCAGCCAAGAATTTGGGCTCACAGATACGCAGTATTTT,CASSQEFGLTDTQYF
TRBV5-8,TRBJ1-2,.,.,TGTGCCAGCAGCACAGTCGGGACGGCCTATGGCTACACCTTC,CASSTVGTAYGYTF
TRBV24-1,TRBJ2-1,.,.,TGTGCCACCGAGGACGTCAGCTCCTACAATGAGCAGTTCTTC,CATEDVSSYNEQFF
TRBV2,TRBJ1-5,.,.,TGTGCCAGCAGTGACGGGGCCAGGGGCAATCAGCCCCAGCATTTT,CASSDGARGNQPQHF
TRBV30,TRBJ2-3,.,.,TGTGCCTGGACTGGGCGGGATACGCAGTATTTT,CAWTGRDTQYF
TRBV20-1,TRBJ2-1,many,.,TGCAGTGCCTACTCTAGGCTTGCGGAGCAGTTCTTC,CSAYSRLAEQFF
TRBV15,TRBJ2-3,few,.,TGTGCCACCAGCCGGGAGCCGGGTGCAGATACGCAGTATTTT,CATSREPGADTQYF
TRBV6-5,TRBJ2-7,few,TRBD1,TGTGCCAGCAGTACTTCCGGGACAGGGTTGTACGAGCAGTACTTC,CASSTSGTGLYEQYF
TRBV27,TRBJ1-4,.,.,TGTGCCAGCAGTTTTGACTCTAACCCTAATGAAAAACTGTTTTTT,CASSFDSNPNEKLFF
TRBV12-3/TRBV12-4,TRBJ2-1,few,TRBD2,TGTGCCAGCAGCCGGACTAGCGGTGACAATGAGCAGTTCTTC,CASSRTSGDNEQFF
TRBV24-1,TRBJ2-5,.,TRBD1,TGTGCCACCAGTGATTTCCACTCTGGGACAGGCCAAGAGACCCAGTACTTC,CATSDFHSGTGQETQYF
TRBV7-9,TRBJ1-1,few,.,TGTGCCAGCAGCATAGCGGAGACTGAAGCTTTCTTT,CASSIAETEAFF
TRBV6-5,TRBJ1-1,.,TRBD1,TGTGCCAGCAGTTCGGATCGGACAGGGGAGATTGTGGCTTTCTTT,CASSSDRTGEIVAFF
TRBV7-9,TRBJ1-1,few,.,TGTGCCAGCACCCCCCCCGCCGAGATTGAAGCTTTCTTT,CASTPPAEIEAFF
TRBV6-1,TRBJ1-5,few,.,TGTGCCAGCAGTGCCGCCGGGGGAGATCAGCCCCAGCATTTT,CASSAAGGDQPQHF
TRBV20-1,TRBJ1-5,few,.,TGCAGTGCTAGCAGGGCGCGGGTTAGCAATCAGCCCCAGCATTTT,CSASRARVSNQPQHF
TRBV4-3,TRBJ1-1,few,.,TGCGCCAGCAGCCAAGATTGGGCGAACACTGAAGCTTTCTTT,CASSQDWANTEAFF
TRBV6-2/TRBV6-3,TRBJ1-6,.,.,TGTGCCAGCAGTCAAACCCAGGGTGTTAGTTCACCCCTCCACTTT,CASSQTQGVSSPLHF
TRBV24-1,TRBJ2-3,few,.,TGTGCCACCAGCCAACAGGGTGGGGGCACAGATACGCAGTATTTT,CATSQQGGGTDTQYF
TRBV12-3/TRBV12-4,TRBJ1-3,.,TRBD1,TGTGCCAGCGTCCCGACAGGGGGCTCTGGAAACACCATATATTTT,CASVPTGGSGNTIYF
TRBV7-3,TRBJ1-2,few,.,TGTGCCAGCAGCATTACAGGAGACTATGGCTACACCTTC,CASSITGDYGYTF
TRBV2,TRBJ1-2,.,.,TGTGCCAGCAGTGAGGGGAGTGCTAACTATGGCTACACCTTC,CASSEGSANYGYTF
TRBV4-1,TRBJ2-7,few,.,TGCGCCAGCAGCCAGGAGATAGCGGTCTCCTACGAGCAGTACTTC,CASSQEIAVSYEQYF
TRBV2,TRBJ1-2,medium-sized,TRBD1,TGTGCCAGCAGTGCAGACAGGGGCTATGGCTACACCTTC,CASSADRGYGYTF
TRBV7-2,TRBJ2-1,few,TRBD2,TGTGCCAGCAGCTTAGGGCTAGCGGACTACAATGAGCAGTTCTTC,CASSLGLADYNEQFF
TRBV4-2,TRBJ2-7,.,.,TGTGCCAGCAGCCAAGATGACGGGCTAGCGATAAACGAGCAGTACTTC,CASSQDDGLAINEQYF
TRBV7-6,TRBJ2-2,few,TRBD1,TGTGCCAGCAGTCCCCGGGACAGTTCGCCGGGGGAGCTGTTTTTT,CASSPRDSSPGELFF
TRBV7-2,TRBJ2-5,.,.,TGTGCCAGCAGCTTAGCGGGGCAGGGGGAGACCCAGTACTTC,CASSLAGQGETQYF
TRBV29-1,TRBJ2-1,.,.,TGCAGCGTGCTGCCGGAGGGTTGTTGGTTCTTC,CSVLPEGCWFF
TRBV5-1,TRBJ2-3,.,.,TGCGCCAGCAGGAACCCTAGCACAGATACGCAGTATTTT,CASRNPSTDTQYF
TRBV3-1,TRBJ2-7,few,.,TGTGCCAGCAGCCAAAATATCTACGAGCAGTACTTC,CASSQNIYEQYF
TRBV12-3/TRBV12-4,TRBJ2-7,.,TRBD1,TGTGCCAGCAGTCCGAGGACAGGAGGCTTCTCCTACGAGCAGTACTTC,CASSPRTGGFSYEQYF
TRBV9,TRBJ2-2,.,.,TGTGCCAGCAGCGTGGGTCCGAACACCGGGGAGCTGTTTTTT,CASSVGPNTGELFF